The 8 T cell receptor beta chains below all came from one sample that was sequenced in a study of CXCR3-negative and CXCR3-positive naive CD8 T cells. Study conclusions and caveats: Compared with CXCR3-negative naive cells, CXCR3-positive naive cells showed more hydrophobic TRB CDR3s.

Preparation of TRB cDNA libraries relied on 5' RACE carrying UMI labels. From its re-call of the 5' RACE reads, TCRdb lists each CDR3 protein once, without DNA. This sample contains tens of thousands of distinct CDR3 sequences. No antigen is known for these receptors. The source material was naive CXCR3+ CD8+ T cells from blood. As for subset: CD45RO-CCR7+CD27+CD95- naive CD8+ T cells expressing CXCR3 (TNR3+). These receptor sequences come from a human donor in good health. Some clones in this sample may be carry-over from other donors' samples.

The chain is built from TRBV6-6 and TRBJ2-7. This CDR3 is built from 15 residues. CDR1 is MNHNY, CDR2 SVGAGI, per germline (reference sequence). CDR3 sequence: CASSPSLTGAYEQYF.

The rearrangement uses TRBV29-1 and TRBJ2-3; TCRdb's D gene call, TRBD1, goes unchecked for lack of DNA. This CDR3 region has 19 residues. Germline values: CDR1 SQVTM, CDR2 ANQGSEA. CDR3 sequence: CSAAQAPDVWATSTDTQYF.

The CDR3 protein is CASSLEFLAGGPYNEQFF. The J gene is TRBJ2-1, the V gene TRBV7-9; TCRdb's D call, TRBD2, is unchecked because there is no DNA. This CDR3 region has 18 residues. Germline lookup yields CDR1 SEHNR and CDR2 FQNEAQ (reference sequence). Complete variable domain (other parts from reference TRBV7-9 and TRBJ2-1): DTGVSQNPRHKITKRGQNVTFRCDPISEHNRLYWYRQTLGQGPEFLTYFQNEAQLEKSRLLSDRFSAERPKGSFSTLEIQRTEQGDSAMYLCASSLEFLAGGPYNEQFFGPGTRLTVL.

The genes are TRBV20-1 and TRBJ2-7. CDR1 and CDR2 from the germline V gene are DFQATT and SNEGSKA (reference sequence). CDR3 size: 13 residues. CDR3 in amino acids: CSARADTDYEQYF.

The chain joins TRBV7-3 to TRBJ2-1; the D call from TCRdb, TRBD1, cannot be confirmed without DNA. Germline CDR1 is SGHTA and CDR2 is FQGTGA. This CDR3 has 19 residues. This chain's CDR3 is CASSLLSGGAGGSYNEQFF.

The chain links TRBV4-2 to TRBJ2-7; checking the TCRdb D call of TRBD2 is not possible without DNA. The CDR3 covers 14 residues. CDR1 and CDR2 (germline): LGHNA, YNFKEQ. CDR3 amino acids: CASSQDEGPYEQYF.

The chain carries TRBV5-1 and TRBJ2-5; TCRdb outputs TRBD1, but without DNA this stays unchecked. From germline, CDR1 is SGHRS and CDR2 YFSETQ. The CDR3 is 13 amino acids. This CDR3 is CASSPPQGETQYF.

The chain employs TRBV29-1 and TRBJ1-1. The germline gives CDR1 SQVTM, CDR2 ANQGSEA. The CDR3 runs 11 residues. CDR3 amino acids: CSVEWGTEAFF.